This TCR beta chain derives from a study of blood T cell repertoires in COVID-19. Study overall: PBMCs, B-cell-depleted T cells, or T cells provided the cDNA or gDNA that made up the material.

Study processing details: Scientists estimated how many nucleated cells there were by amplifying reference gene primers. Clones were read by immunoSEQ multiplex PCR, and TCRdb kept only the in-frame ones, dropping some. For V, J and clone size, that table is used; D and trimming come from the DNA. The table records 100,000 or so clones, approximately 93% of them present only once. Per germline, CDR1 SGHNT and CDR2 YENEEA. Trimming stripped 5 bases from V and 4 bases from J, with 14 bases between. This CDR3 spans 15 amino acids. The sample taken for sequencing was peripheral blood. The receptor's source is a man aged 55 to 70 with acute or convalescent COVID-19. The chain recombines TRBV11-3 with TRBJ1-4, with D possibly TRBD1 on 5 matching bases. CDR3 region: CASSVKGFSNEKLFF. The CDR3 nucleotides are TGTGCCAGCAGCGTCAAGGGGTTTAGTAATGAAAAACTGTTTTTT.